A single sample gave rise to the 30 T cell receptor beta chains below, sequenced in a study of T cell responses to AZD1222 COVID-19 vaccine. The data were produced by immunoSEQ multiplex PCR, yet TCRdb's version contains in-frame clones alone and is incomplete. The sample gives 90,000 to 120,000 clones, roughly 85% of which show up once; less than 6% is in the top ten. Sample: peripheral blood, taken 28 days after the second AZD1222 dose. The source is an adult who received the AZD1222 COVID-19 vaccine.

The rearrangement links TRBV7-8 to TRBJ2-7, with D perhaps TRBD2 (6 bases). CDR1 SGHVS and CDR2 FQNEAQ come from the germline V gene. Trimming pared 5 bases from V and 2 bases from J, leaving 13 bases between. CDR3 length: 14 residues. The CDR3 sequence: CASSLEPGAYEQYF. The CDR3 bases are TGTGCCAGCAGCCTCGAACCGGGGGCCTACGAGCAGTACTTC. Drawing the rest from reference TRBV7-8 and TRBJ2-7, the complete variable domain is GAGVSQSPRYKVAKRGQDVALRCDPISGHVSLFWYQQALGQGPEFLTYFQNEAQLDKSGLPSDRFFAERPEGSVSTLKIQRTQQEDSAVYLCASSLEPGAYEQYFGPGTRLTVT.

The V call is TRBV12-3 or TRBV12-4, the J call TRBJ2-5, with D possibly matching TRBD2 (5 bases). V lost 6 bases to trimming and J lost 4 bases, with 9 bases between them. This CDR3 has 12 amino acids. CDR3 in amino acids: CASRAEGETQYF. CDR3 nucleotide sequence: TGTGCCAGCAGAGCCGAGGGAGAGACCCAGTACTTC.

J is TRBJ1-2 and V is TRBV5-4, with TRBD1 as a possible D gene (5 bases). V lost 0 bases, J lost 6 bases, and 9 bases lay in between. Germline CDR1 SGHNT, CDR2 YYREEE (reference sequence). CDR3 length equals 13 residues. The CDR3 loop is CASSLAGGDGYTF. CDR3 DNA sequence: TGTGCCAGCAGCTTGGCGGGGGGTGATGGCTACACCTTC.

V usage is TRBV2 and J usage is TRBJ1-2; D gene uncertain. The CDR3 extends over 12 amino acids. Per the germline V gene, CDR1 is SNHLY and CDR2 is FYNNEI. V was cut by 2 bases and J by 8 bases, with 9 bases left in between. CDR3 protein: CASSESPPGYTF. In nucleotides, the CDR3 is TGTGCCAGCAGTGAATCTCCCCCCGGCTACACCTTC.

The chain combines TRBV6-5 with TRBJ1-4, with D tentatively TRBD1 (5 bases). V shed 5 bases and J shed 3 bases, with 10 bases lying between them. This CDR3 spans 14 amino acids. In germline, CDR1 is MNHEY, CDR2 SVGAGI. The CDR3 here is CASSPGTANEKLFF. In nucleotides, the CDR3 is TGTGCCAGCAGTCCAGGGACGGCTAATGAAAAACTGTTTTTT.

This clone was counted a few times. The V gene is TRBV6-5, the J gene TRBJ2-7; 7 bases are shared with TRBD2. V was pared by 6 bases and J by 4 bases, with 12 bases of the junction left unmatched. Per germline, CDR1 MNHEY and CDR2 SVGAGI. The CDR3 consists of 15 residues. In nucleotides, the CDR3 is TGTGCCAGCAGGGCGGCACAACTAGCGACATACGAGCAGTACTTC. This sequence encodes CASRAAQLATYEQYF.

The CDR3 is CASSYDSPGYTGELFF. The CDR3 DNA follows: TGTGCCAGCAGTTACGACAGCCCAGGGTACACCGGGGAGCTGTTTTTT. The chain is built from TRBV6-2 or TRBV6-3 and TRBJ2-2, with D perhaps TRBD1 (5 bases). V was clipped by 2 bases and J by 3 bases, with 13 bases between them. The CDR3 totals 16 residues. Germline-derived CDR1 and CDR2 are MNHEY and SVGEGT.

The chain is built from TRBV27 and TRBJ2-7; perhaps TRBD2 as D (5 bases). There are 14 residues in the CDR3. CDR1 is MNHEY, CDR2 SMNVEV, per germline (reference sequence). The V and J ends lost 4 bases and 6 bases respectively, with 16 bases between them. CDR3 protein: CASSSRATSGEQYF. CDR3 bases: TGTGCCAGCAGTTCGAGGGCCACCTCGGGCGAGCAGTACTTC.

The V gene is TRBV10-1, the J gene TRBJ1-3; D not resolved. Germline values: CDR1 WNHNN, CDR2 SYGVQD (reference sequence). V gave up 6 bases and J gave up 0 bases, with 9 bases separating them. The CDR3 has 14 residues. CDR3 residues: CASREDFSGNTIYF. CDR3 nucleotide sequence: TGCGCCAGCAGGGAGGACTTCTCTGGAAACACCATATATTTT.

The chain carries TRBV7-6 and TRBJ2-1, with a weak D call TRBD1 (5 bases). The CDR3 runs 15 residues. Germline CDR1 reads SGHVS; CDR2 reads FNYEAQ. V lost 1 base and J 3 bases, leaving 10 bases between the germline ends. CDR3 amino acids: CASSLGLTDYNEQFF. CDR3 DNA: TGTGCCAGCAGCTTAGGCTTGACAGACTACAATGAGCAGTTCTTC.

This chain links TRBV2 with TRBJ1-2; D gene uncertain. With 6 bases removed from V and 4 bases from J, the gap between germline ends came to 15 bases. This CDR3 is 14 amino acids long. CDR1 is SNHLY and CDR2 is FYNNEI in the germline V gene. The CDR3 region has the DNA TGTGCCAGCAGACAGTCAGTCCTTAGCTATGGCTACACCTTC. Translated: CASRQSVLSYGYTF.

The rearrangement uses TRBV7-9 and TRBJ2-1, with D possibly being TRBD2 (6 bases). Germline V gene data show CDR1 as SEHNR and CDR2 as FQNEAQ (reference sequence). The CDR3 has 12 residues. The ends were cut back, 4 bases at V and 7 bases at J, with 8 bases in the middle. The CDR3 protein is CASSSGTNEQFF. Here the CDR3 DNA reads TGTGCCAGCAGCTCCGGGACTAATGAGCAGTTCTTC.

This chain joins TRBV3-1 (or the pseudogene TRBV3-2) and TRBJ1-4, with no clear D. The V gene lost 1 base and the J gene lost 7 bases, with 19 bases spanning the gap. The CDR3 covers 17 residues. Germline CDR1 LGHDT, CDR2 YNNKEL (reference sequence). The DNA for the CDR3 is TGTGCCAGCAGCCAAGCGGTACAGTCCTTACGGGGTGAAAAACTGTTTTTT. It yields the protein CASSQAVQSLRGEKLFF.

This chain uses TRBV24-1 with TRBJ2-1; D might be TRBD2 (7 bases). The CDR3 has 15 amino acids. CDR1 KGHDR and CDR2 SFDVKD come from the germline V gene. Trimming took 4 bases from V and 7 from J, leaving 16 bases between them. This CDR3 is CATSDPRGAKNEQFF. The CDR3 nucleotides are TGTGCCACCAGTGACCCCCGGGGGGCCAAGAATGAGCAGTTCTTC.

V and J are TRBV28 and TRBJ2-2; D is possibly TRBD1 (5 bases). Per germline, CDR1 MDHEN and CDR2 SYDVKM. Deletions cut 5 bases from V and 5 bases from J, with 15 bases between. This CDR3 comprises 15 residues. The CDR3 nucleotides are TGTGCCAGCAGTCCCCACGGACCAGGGACCGGGGAGCTGTTTTTT. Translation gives CASSPHGPGTGELFF.

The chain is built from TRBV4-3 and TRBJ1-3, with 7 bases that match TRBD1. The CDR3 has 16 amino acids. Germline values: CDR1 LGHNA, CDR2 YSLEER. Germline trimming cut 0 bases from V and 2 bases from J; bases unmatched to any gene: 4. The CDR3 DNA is TGCGCCAGCAGCCAAGATCAGGGGGAGGCTGGAAACACCATATATTTT. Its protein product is CASSQDQGEAGNTIYF.

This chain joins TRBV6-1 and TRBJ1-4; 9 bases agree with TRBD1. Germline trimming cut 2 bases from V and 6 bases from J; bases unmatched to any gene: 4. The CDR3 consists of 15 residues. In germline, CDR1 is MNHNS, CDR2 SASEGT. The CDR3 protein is CASSELQGAYEKLFF. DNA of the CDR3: TGTGCCAGCAGTGAACTACAGGGGGCATATGAAAAACTGTTTTTT.

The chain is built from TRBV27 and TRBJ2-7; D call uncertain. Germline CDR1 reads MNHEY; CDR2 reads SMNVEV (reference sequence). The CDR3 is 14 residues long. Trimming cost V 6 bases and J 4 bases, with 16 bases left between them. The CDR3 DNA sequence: TGTGCCAGCAGACCCGTGGGTCCTCGATACGAGCAGTACTTC. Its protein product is CASRPVGPRYEQYF.

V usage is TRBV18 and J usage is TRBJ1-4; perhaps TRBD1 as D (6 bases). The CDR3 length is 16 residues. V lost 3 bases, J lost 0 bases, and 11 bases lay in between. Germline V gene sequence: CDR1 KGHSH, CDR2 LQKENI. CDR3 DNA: TGTGCCAGCTCACCCCGGGGGGCCGCAACTAATGAAAAACTGTTTTTT. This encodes CASSPRGAATNEKLFF.

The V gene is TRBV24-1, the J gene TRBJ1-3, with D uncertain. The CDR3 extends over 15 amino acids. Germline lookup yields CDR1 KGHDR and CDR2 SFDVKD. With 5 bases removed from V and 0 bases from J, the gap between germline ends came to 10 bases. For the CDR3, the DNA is TGTGCCACCAGTGGAGGGAAGGCCTCTGGAAACACCATATATTTT. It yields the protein CATSGGKASGNTIYF.

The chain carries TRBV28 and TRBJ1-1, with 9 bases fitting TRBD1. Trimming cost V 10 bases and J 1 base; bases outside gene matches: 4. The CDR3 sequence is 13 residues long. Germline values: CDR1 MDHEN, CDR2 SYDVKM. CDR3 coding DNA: TGTGCCAACAGGGGACAGGGGAACACTGAAGCTTTCTTT. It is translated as CANRGQGNTEAFF.

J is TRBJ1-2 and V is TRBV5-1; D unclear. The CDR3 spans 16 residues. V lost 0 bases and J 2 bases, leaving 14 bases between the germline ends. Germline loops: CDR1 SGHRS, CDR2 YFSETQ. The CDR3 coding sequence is TGCGCCAGCAGCTTGGTCCAAGCAGTGCCGAACTATGGCTACACCTTC. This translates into CASSLVQAVPNYGYTF. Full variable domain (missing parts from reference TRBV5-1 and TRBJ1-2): KAGVTQTPRYLIKTRGQQVTLSCSPISGHRSVSWYQQTPGQGLQFLFEYFSETQRNKGNFPGRFSGRQFSNSRSEMNVSTLELGDSALYLCASSLVQAVPNYGYTFGSGTRLTVV.

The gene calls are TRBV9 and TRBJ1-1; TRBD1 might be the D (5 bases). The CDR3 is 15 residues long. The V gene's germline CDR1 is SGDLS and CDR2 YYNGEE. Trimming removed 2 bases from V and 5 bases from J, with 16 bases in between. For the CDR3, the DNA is TGTGCCAGCAGCGTGGAGACCGGCTGGGGGACTGAAGCTTTCTTT. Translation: CASSVETGWGTEAFF.

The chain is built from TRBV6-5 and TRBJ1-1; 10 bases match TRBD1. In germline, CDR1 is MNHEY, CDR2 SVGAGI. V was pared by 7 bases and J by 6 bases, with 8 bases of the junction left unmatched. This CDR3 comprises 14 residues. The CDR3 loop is CASTEMTGGPEAFF. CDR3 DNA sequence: TGTGCCAGCACCGAAATGACAGGGGGCCCTGAAGCTTTCTTT.

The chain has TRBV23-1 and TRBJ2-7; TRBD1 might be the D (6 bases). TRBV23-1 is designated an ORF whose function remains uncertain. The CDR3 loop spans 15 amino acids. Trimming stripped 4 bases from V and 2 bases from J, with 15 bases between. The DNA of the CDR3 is TGCGCCAGCAGTCCGGGGCAACAGGGACCCTACGAGCAGTACTTC. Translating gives CASSPGQQGPYEQYF.

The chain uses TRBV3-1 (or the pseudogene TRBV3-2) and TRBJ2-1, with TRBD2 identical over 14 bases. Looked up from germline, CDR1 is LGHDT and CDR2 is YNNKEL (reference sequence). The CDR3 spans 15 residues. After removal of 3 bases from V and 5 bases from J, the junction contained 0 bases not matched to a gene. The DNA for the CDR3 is TGTGCCAGCAGCCAGGGACTAGCGGGGGACAATGAGCAGTTCTTC. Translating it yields CASSQGLAGDNEQFF.

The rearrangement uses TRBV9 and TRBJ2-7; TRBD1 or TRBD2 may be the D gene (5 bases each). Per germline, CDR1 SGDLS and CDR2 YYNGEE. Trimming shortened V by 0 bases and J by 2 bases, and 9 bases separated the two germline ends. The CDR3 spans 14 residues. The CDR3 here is CASSVGQGPYEQYF. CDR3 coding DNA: TGTGCCAGCAGCGTAGGCCAGGGACCCTACGAGCAGTACTTC.

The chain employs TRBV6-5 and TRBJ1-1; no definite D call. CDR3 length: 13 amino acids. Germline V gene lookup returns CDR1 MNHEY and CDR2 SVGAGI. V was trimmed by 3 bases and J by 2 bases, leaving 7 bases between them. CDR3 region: CASSYVVNTEAFF. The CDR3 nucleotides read TGTGCCAGCAGTTATGTGGTAAACACTGAAGCTTTCTTT.

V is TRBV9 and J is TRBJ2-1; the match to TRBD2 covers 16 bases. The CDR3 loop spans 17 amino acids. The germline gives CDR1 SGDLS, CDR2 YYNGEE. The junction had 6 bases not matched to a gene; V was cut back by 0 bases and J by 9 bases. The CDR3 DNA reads TGTGCCAGCAGCGTAGGCTCCGGGACTAGCGGGGGGGGTGAGCAGTTCTTC. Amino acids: CASSVGSGTSGGGEQFF.

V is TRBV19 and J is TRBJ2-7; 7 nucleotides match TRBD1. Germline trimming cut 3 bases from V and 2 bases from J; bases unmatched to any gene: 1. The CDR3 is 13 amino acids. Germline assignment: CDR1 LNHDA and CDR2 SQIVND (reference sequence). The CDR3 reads CASSMGQTYEQYF. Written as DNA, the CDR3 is TGTGCCAGTAGTATGGGACAGACCTACGAGCAGTACTTC.